This TCR beta chain was sequenced for a study of OX40 agonist ivuxolimab in advanced cancers. Across the whole study: Earlier treatment with anti-PD-1, anti-PD-L1 or anti-CTLA-4 was permitted, and roughly 40% had received some. Broader study findings: Determination of antigen specificity was not performed for the expanded peripheral T cells. There were, on average, more expanded clones in CD8+ T cells than in CD4+.

With autoimmune disease history or systemic immunosuppression, patients were excluded. Concerning this clone: The antigen is not known.

This CDR3 has 16 residues. The V gene end was trimmed by 3 bases and the J gene end by 5 bases; junction bases not matched to a gene: 7. Germline CDR1 reads PRHDT; CDR2 reads FYEKMQ (reference sequence). Data came from immunoSEQ multiplex PCR; TCRdb stores just in-frame clones and leaves some out. The repertoire has more than 60,000 clones, about 81% of them found once; the top ten carry about 5%. Sequenced material: CD4+ or CD8+ T cells sorted from blood, taken in a trial of the OX40 agonist ivuxolimab. The sequence came from an adult with an advanced solid tumor such as melanoma, head and neck, liver or kidney cancer. The V call is TRBV13, the J call TRBJ2-3; 11 bases line up with TRBD2. The CDR3 region has the DNA TGTGCCAGCAGCTTTAGCGGGAGGGCGTTAGGAGATACGCAGTATTTT. This codes for CASSFSGRALGDTQYF.